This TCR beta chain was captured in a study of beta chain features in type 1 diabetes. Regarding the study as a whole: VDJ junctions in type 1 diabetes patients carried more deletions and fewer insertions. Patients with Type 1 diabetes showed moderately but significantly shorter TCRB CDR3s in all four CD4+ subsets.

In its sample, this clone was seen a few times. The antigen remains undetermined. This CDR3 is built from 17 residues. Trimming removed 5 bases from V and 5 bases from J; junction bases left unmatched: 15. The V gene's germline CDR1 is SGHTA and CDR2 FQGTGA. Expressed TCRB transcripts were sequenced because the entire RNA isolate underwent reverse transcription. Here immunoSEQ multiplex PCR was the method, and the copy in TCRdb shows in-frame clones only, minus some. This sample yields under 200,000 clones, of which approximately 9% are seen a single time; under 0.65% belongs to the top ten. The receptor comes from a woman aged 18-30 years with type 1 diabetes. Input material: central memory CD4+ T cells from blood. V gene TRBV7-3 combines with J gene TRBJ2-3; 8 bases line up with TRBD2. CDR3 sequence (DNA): TGTGCCAGCAGCCGAGACGGGAGGGCCCCCTGGGGAGATACGCAGTATTTT. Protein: CASSRDGRAPWGDTQYF.